These T cell receptor beta chains were read from a single sample in a study of blood T cell repertoires in COVID-19. TCRdb's table, derived via immunoSEQ multiplex PCR, lists solely in-frame clones and lacks some. The table shows over 350,000 clones, with around nine tenths occurring only once. Sequencing was carried out using PBMCs or T cells enriched from blood (not recorded which). These receptors all come from a woman in her late teens or twenties who had recovered from COVID-19. The CDR3 runs from the conserved cysteine through the conserved F or W. The D gene is left open where the match is weak.

D,J,V,DNA,CDR3
-,TRBJ1-2,TRBV14,TGTGCCAGCAGCCAAGAAGGGGCAGGGAAGTACTATGGCTACACCTTC,CASSQEGAGKYYGYTF
TRBD1,TRBJ2-2,TRBV5-1,TGCGCCAGCAGCTTGGCCGGGACAGGGGGCGGGGAGCTGTTTTTT,CASSLAGTGGGELFF
TRBD1,TRBJ1-5,TRBV27,TGTGCCAGCAGCAAGGCCCAGGGGGGAAATCAGCCCCAGCATTTT,CASSKAQGGNQPQHF
TRBD1,TRBJ2-1,TRBV5-1,TGCGCCAGCAGCTTAGGGCCGGGACAGGGAAGGAATGAGCAGTTCTTC,CASSLGPGQGRNEQFF
-,TRBJ2-3,TRBV5-6,TGTGCCAGCAGCTTGGGGGCCGCAGATACGCAGTATTTT,CASSLGAADTQYF
TRBD2,TRBJ2-3,TRBV5-4,TGTGCCAGCAGCAGCGGGGGTGGCACAGATACGCAGTATTTT,CASSSGGGTDTQYF
-,TRBJ1-4,TRBV7-2,TGTGCCAGCAGCCTAGAACCCTCACTTGCAACTAATGAAAAACTGTTTTTT,CASSLEPSLATNEKLFF
-,TRBJ2-7,TRBV21-1,TGTGCCAGCAGCATTTATACCGGGACACCACCCTACGAGCAGTACTTC,CASSIYTGTPPYEQYF
TRBD1,TRBJ1-6,TRBV2,TGTGCCAGCAAGACAGACAGGGTCCCGGCTGGGACACCCCTCCACTTT,CASKTDRVPAGTPLHF
-,TRBJ1-2,TRBV6-6,TGTGCCAGCAGGGAAAGCAGGACAGTAGGGGGCTACACCTTC,CASRESRTVGGYTF
-,TRBJ2-7,TRBV4-1,TGCGCCAGCAGCAGTGGGCAGAACTACGAGCAGTACTTC,CASSSGQNYEQYF
-,TRBJ2-5,TRBV3-1/TRBV3-2,TGTGCCAGCAGCATAAGGGGGGGCCAAGAGGAGACCCAGTACTTC,CASSIRGGQEETQYF
-,TRBJ2-7,TRBV28,TGTGCCAGCAGTCGCGGTCCCTACGAGCAGTACTTC,CASSRGPYEQYF
TRBD1,TRBJ2-1,TRBV7-9,TGTGCCAGCAGCCCACCGGGACAGGGAAGTCTTAATGAGCAGTTCTTC,CASSPPGQGSLNEQFF
TRBD1,TRBJ2-7,TRBV19,TGTGCCAGTAGCGATTCTACCGGGACAGGGGATGACGAGCAGTACTTC,CASSDSTGTGDDEQYF